This T cell receptor (beta chain) was found in a study of T-cell memory formation after mild COVID-19. General observations from the study: A second wave expanding day 15 to 37 was CD4+-biased; contracting clones were balanced. CD4+ clones that contracted lay mainly in CM and EM; CD8+ ones lay in EMRA.

This CDR3 spans 17 amino acids. From germline, CDR1 is SGHTA and CDR2 FQGNSA. Between the trimmed V and J ends, which lost 2 bases and 0 bases, there was a span of 15 bases. This clonotype showed up just a few times. Its antigen is not identified. TCRdb reprocessed the 5' RACE reads via MiXCR and lists one record per CDR3 protein. Of about 130,000 distinct CDR3 sequences in the sample, 15% to 20% were seen once. The sequence was obtained from a man younger than 35 who had mild COVID-19 (a few samples of this study predate the infection). Cell type and time point are not known. Sequenced input: PBMCs or a T cell subset sorted from them (not recorded which). The chain joins TRBV7-2 to TRBJ2-3; D may correspond to TRBD1 or TRBD2 (6 bases each). CDR3 bases: TGTGCCAGCAGCTTAAGGGATGTGGGGGGCAGCACAGATACGCAGTATTTT. Residues: CASSLRDVGGSTDTQYF.